This TCR beta chain was observed in a study of cytotoxic CD8 clonotypes in ibrutinib-treated CLL. Turning to the study itself: Specimens for response were gathered following a median around a year of therapy, spanning 6 to 36. Mean productive templates were almost 260,000; mean productive rearrangements were roughly 94,000. General study points: Having risen at ibrutinib response, clonality had fallen back toward baseline by progression. On treatment, the uncommon public clonotypes contracted or remained stable.

Comments on this clone: Its antigen remains unknown.

Using immunoSEQ multiplex PCR, the repertoire was profiled, and TCRdb retains in-frame clones only, with some absent. The sample contains some 140,000 clones, under 90% of which appear only once. Unmatched junction bases numbered 4, after V lost 1 base and J lost 3 bases. The germline CDR1 and CDR2 sequences are SNHLY and FYNNEI. This CDR3 has 16 amino acids. Material: PBMCs, obtained after 24 months of ibrutinib treatment. The chain has TRBV2 and TRBJ2-1; 9 bases agree with TRBD1. This clonotype was obtained from a human donor with chronic lymphocytic leukemia. The DNA for the CDR3 is TGTGCCAGCAGTGAAGTGACAGGGGGAAACTACAATGAGCAGTTCTTC. Translated, it gives CASSEVTGGNYNEQFF. The full variable domain, its missing parts supplied by reference TRBV2 and TRBJ2-1, is EPEVTQTPSHQVTQMGQEVILRCVPISNHLYFYWYRQILGQKVEFLVSFYNNEISEKSEIFDDQFSVERPDGSNFTLKIRSTKLEDSAMYFCASSEVTGGNYNEQFFGPGTRLTVL.